This entry lists 30 T cell receptor beta chains sequenced from one sample in a study of T cells after yellow fever vaccination. TCRdb recomputed calls from the 5' RACE reads with MiXCR, one row per CDR3 protein. Of some 220,000 distinct CDR3 sequences listed, roughly 3% are singletons. The specimen was CD4+ T cells sorted from PBMCs, collected 10 days after the yellow fever booster vaccination. The receptors shown here come from a man between 18 and 29 years old who received the YFV17D yellow fever vaccine.

This clonotype has at least ten counts. The rearrangement uses TRBV5-1 and TRBJ1-4, with 7 positions matching TRBD1. Germline trimming cut 4 bases from V and 5 bases from J; bases unmatched to any gene: 8. Germline loops: CDR1 SGHRS, CDR2 YFSETQ. The CDR3 is made up of 15 amino acids. The CDR3 nucleotides are TGCGCCAGCAGCCACGGGACAGCACTCAATGAAAAACTGTTTTTT. It codes for CASSHGTALNEKLFF. The full variable domain, rest sourced from reference TRBV5-1 and TRBJ1-4, is KAGVTQTPRYLIKTRGQQVTLSCSPISGHRSVSWYQQTPGQGLQFLFEYFSETQRNKGNFPGRFSGRQFSNSRSEMNVSTLELGDSALYLCASSHGTALNEKLFFGSGTQLSVL.

The V gene is TRBV5-4, the J gene TRBJ2-2; weak D call: TRBD2 (5 bases). V dropped 4 bases and J dropped 2 bases, with 9 bases sitting between them. Germline V gene data show CDR1 as SGHNT and CDR2 as YYREEE (reference sequence). The CDR3 consists of 14 residues. The CDR3 region is CASSPGENTGELFF. The CDR3 DNA reads as TGTGCCAGCAGCCCCGGGGAAAACACCGGGGAGCTGTTTTTT.

J is TRBJ2-5 and V is TRBV18, with D perhaps given as TRBD1 or TRBD2 (5 bases each). The length of the CDR3 is 12 residues. CDR1 KGHSH and CDR2 LQKENI come from the germline V gene. V lost 6 bases, J lost 5 bases, and 10 bases lay in between. The CDR3 bases are TGTGCCAGCTCCACTGGGACGGAGACCCAGTACTTC. It codes for CASSTGTETQYF.

This clonotype was detected ten times or more. The chain links TRBV10-3 to TRBJ2-2; D gene uncertain. Germline CDR1 is ENHRY and CDR2 is SYGVKD. V lost 2 bases and J lost 2, with 6 bases in between. The CDR3 sequence is 14 residues long. CDR3 sequence (DNA): TGTGCCATCAGTGAGAGATATAACACCGGGGAGCTGTTTTTT. Its protein is CAISERYNTGELFF.

The sample holds many counts of this clonotype. This chain's CDR3 is CASSLWITGYTF. In DNA form, the CDR3 reads TGTGCCAGCAGCTTATGGATCACGGGCTACACCTTC. The gene calls are TRBV7-9 and TRBJ1-2; D gene ambiguous. This CDR3 region has 12 residues. Germline CDR1 SEHNR, CDR2 FQNEAQ (reference sequence). Trimming removed 2 bases at V and 8 bases at J, with 9 bases between.

This rearrangement joins TRBV20-1 to TRBJ2-7, with a tentative D call TRBD2 (5 bases). The V gene's germline CDR1 is DFQATT and CDR2 SNEGSKA (reference sequence). CDR3 length: 11 amino acids. Here the CDR3 DNA reads TGCAGGGTCGGGGAGCTGAGCGAGCAGTACTTC. It codes for CRVGELSEQYF.

This clonotype has at least ten counts. V usage is TRBV7-6 and J usage is TRBJ1-4; D uncertain. From germline, CDR1 is SGHVS and CDR2 FNYEAQ. The CDR3 covers 14 residues. V was trimmed by 4 bases and J by 4 bases, leaving 10 bases between them. CDR3 coding DNA: TGTGCCAGCAGCTATGGACCGATTAATGAAAAACTGTTTTTT. This encodes CASSYGPINEKLFF.

This clonotype was seen more than once but under ten times. This rearrangement joins TRBV2 to TRBJ1-2; a weak D match, TRBD1 (5 bases). Trimming took 2 bases from V and 3 from J, leaving 16 bases between them. The CDR3 runs to 16 residues. CDR1 SNHLY and CDR2 FYNNEI come from the germline V gene. The CDR3 loop reads CASSESGRASYYGYTF. CDR3 nucleotide sequence: TGTGCCAGCAGTGAATCTGGCAGGGCATCCTACTATGGCTACACCTTC.

This clonotype showed up many times. The V call is TRBV4-1, the J call TRBJ2-3; 9 positions agree with TRBD1. The germline CDR1 and CDR2 sequences are MGHRA and YSYEKL. V was clipped by 1 base and J by 4 bases; unmatched bases: 3. The CDR3 runs 15 residues. The CDR3 sequence is CASSQANRGPDTQYF. The CDR3 nucleotides read TGCGCCAGCAGCCAAGCTAACAGGGGGCCAGATACGCAGTATTTT.

The table lists this clonotype with a count of one. This chain links TRBV5-1 with TRBJ1-1; D remains ambiguous. Trimming removed 0 bases from V and 5 bases from J, with 11 bases in between. Germline V gene sequence: CDR1 SGHRS, CDR2 YFSETQ. This CDR3 contains 14 residues. CDR3 sequence (DNA): TGCGCCAGCAGCTTGGACAGCCTCGGGACTGAAGCTTTCTTT. As protein: CASSLDSLGTEAFF.

This clonotype came up many times. V gene TRBV6-5 combines with J gene TRBJ1-2; unclear D gene. The length of the CDR3 is 13 residues. CDR1 is MNHEY and CDR2 is SVGAGI in the germline V gene. V was shortened by 5 bases and J by 8 bases, with 15 bases between the two germline ends. The CDR3 bases are TGTGCCAGCAGTGATGTAGGCCCGCGGGGCTACACCTTC. It translates to CASSDVGPRGYTF.

The gene calls are TRBV20-1 and TRBJ1-2; maybe TRBD1 (5 bases). This CDR3 has 14 residues. The V end lost 4 bases, the J end lost 7 bases, and 19 bases lay between the germline ends. Germline lookup yields CDR1 DFQATT and CDR2 SNEGSKA (reference sequence). The CDR3 DNA reads TGCAGTGCTACTTCCGCGGGGACCGAGTTTGGCTACACCTTC. Protein: CSATSAGTEFGYTF.

This clonotype has only a few counts. The chain links TRBV9 to TRBJ1-6; tentative D call: TRBD1 (5 bases). The CDR3 sequence is 16 residues long. V dropped 3 bases and J dropped 6 bases, with 16 bases sitting between them. The germline gives CDR1 SGDLS, CDR2 YYNGEE. The CDR3 DNA follows: TGTGCCAGCAGCGGGGACCCGGGCCTATTTAATTCACCCCTCCACTTT. It specifies CASSGDPGLFNSPLHF.

This clonotype was seen at least ten times. This sequence joins TRBV5-6 and TRBJ2-2, with 12 bases fitting TRBD2. The CDR3 covers 18 residues. J gave up 5 bases and V 0 bases, and 8 bases lay outside the gene matches. The V gene's germline CDR1 is SGHDT and CDR2 YYEEEE. The CDR3 nucleotides read TGTGCCAGCAGCTTGGTGACTAGCGGGGGCCGGGGTACCGGGGAGCTGTTTTTT. It encodes CASSLVTSGGRGTGELFF.

This clonotype appeared many times. The chain employs TRBV5-4 and TRBJ2-1; 13 bases map to TRBD2. The CDR3 is 17 amino acids. CDR1 and CDR2 from the germline V gene are SGHNT and YYREEE (reference sequence). V shed 1 base, J shed 6 bases, and the junction held 7 bases outside the gene matches. This CDR3 is CASSLSLTSGGSNEQFF. DNA for the CDR3: TGTGCCAGCAGCTTGTCCCTGACTAGCGGGGGGTCCAATGAGCAGTTCTTC.

The chain recombines TRBV5-1 with TRBJ2-7; D not resolved. Germline CDR1 is SGHRS and CDR2 is YFSETQ. The CDR3 loop spans 14 amino acids. Trimming shortened V by 1 base and J by 3 bases, and 11 bases separated the two germline ends. CDR3 sequence: CASSLKGPLYEQYV. Here the CDR3 DNA reads TGCGCCAGCAGCTTGAAGGGTCCCCTCTACGAGCAGTACGTC.

This clonotype was recorded at least ten times. V gene TRBV7-2 combines with J gene TRBJ2-5, with D maybe TRBD1 (5 bases). Germline CDR1 SGHTA, CDR2 FQGNSA. The CDR3 extends over 14 amino acids. Trimming took off 5 bases at V and 2 bases at J, with 12 bases between the two ends. The CDR3 loop reads CASSTRTYQETQYF. The DNA of the CDR3 is TGTGCCAGCAGCACCAGGACATATCAAGAGACCCAGTACTTC.

This clonotype appeared many times. CDR3 in DNA: TGTGCCAGCAGTTTCTATGCCAGCACAGATACGCAGTATTTT. This codes for CASSFYASTDTQYF. V gene TRBV12-3 or TRBV12-4 combines with J gene TRBJ2-3; D not certain. The V gene lost 3 bases and the J gene lost 0 bases, with 7 bases spanning the gap. The CDR3 covers 14 residues.

This clonotype was detected only a few times. V usage is TRBV2 and J usage is TRBJ2-1; maybe TRBD2 (6 bases). From germline, CDR1 is SNHLY and CDR2 FYNNEI. This CDR3 is built from 13 residues. V dropped 8 bases and J dropped 5 bases, with 13 bases sitting between them. For the CDR3, the DNA is TGTGCCAGCCTAGTTGGCGGGAACAATGAGCAGTTCTTC. Protein sequence: CASLVGGNNEQFF.

This clonotype has at least ten counts. The chain employs TRBV7-2 and TRBJ2-1; the match to TRBD1 covers 7 bases. After removal of 4 bases from V and 9 bases from J, the junction contained 6 bases not matched to a gene. The CDR3 is 13 amino acids. Germline assignment: CDR1 SGHTA and CDR2 FQGNSA. CDR3 in DNA: TGTGCCAGCAGCTACCCTCGACAGGGTGAGCAGTTCTTC. It specifies CASSYPRQGEQFF.

The chain's CDR3 is CASSPPLLETQYF. CDR3 DNA: TGTGCCAGCTCACCACCTCTGCTGGAGACCCAGTACTTC. V is TRBV18 and J is TRBJ2-5; D not resolved. Trimming pared 0 bases from V and 5 bases from J, leaving 7 bases between. The CDR3 is 13 residues long. From germline, CDR1 is KGHSH and CDR2 LQKENI. Complete variable domain (other parts from reference TRBV18 and TRBJ2-5): NAGVMQNPRHLVRRRGQEARLRCSPMKGHSHVYWYRQLPEEGLKFMVYLQKENIIDESGMPKERFSAEFPKEGPSILRIQQVVRGDSAAYFCASSPPLLETQYFGPGTRLLVL.

The rearrangement links TRBV7-2 to TRBJ2-5; the D gene is possibly TRBD2 (5 bases). Germline CDR1 and CDR2: SGHTA and FQGNSA. The ends were cut back, 2 bases at V and 1 base at J, with 11 bases in the middle. The CDR3 runs 15 residues. CDR3 sequence reads: CASSLSRGLQETQYF. In DNA, the CDR3 is TGTGCCAGCAGCTTATCTCGGGGTCTCCAAGAGACCCAGTACTTC.

This clonotype was seen at least ten times. This rearrangement joins TRBV5-6 to TRBJ1-2; 7 nucleotides align to TRBD1. The germline V gene encodes CDR1 SGHDT and CDR2 YYEEEE. The CDR3 is made up of 16 amino acids. The J segment lost 8 bases and the V segment lost 2 bases, leaving 15 bases of the junction unmatched. CDR3 DNA sequence: TGTGCCAGCAGCTTCATCGGATCGACAGGGAGGGGCGGCTACACCTTC. This gives the protein CASSFIGSTGRGGYTF.

This clonotype was seen more than once but under ten times. The chain couples TRBV7-9 to TRBJ1-2; no clear D gene. Trimming left V 5 bases short and J 4 bases short, with 11 bases between. CDR1 SEHNR and CDR2 FQNEAQ come from the germline V gene (reference sequence). This CDR3 has 13 amino acids. Here the CDR3 reads CASSLRGAYGYTF. CDR3 in DNA: TGTGCCAGCAGCCTTCGGGGTGCCTATGGCTACACCTTC.

The rearrangement joins TRBV6-5 to TRBJ1-3; D is possibly TRBD1 (5 bases). Germline V gene sequence: CDR1 MNHEY, CDR2 SVGAGI. Deletions cut 3 bases from V and 1 base from J, with 16 bases between. The CDR3 consists of 17 residues. DNA of the CDR3: TGTGCCAGCAGTTATTTCCCTCCCGAGGGGTCTGGAAACACCATATATTTT. It codes for CASSYFPPEGSGNTIYF.

The table lists this clonotype with many counts. The J gene is TRBJ1-1, the V gene TRBV4-3; D ambiguous. Trimming stripped 4 bases from V and 1 base from J, with 10 bases between. The CDR3 extends over 14 amino acids. Germline V gene sequence: CDR1 LGHNA, CDR2 YSLEER. The CDR3 sequence: CASSPLTANTEAFF. CDR3 DNA sequence: TGCGCCAGCAGCCCATTGACCGCGAACACTGAAGCTTTCTTT.

This clonotype occurred many times. The chain recombines TRBV6-5 with TRBJ2-1; 9 bases are a match to TRBD1. V shed 7 bases, J shed 8 bases, and the junction held 9 bases outside the gene matches. This CDR3 has 14 residues. CDR1 is MNHEY, CDR2 SVGAGI, per germline. CDR3 loop: CASTMGQGGYEQFF. CDR3 nucleotides: TGTGCCAGCACTATGGGACAGGGCGGTTATGAGCAGTTCTTC.

This clonotype has more than one count but fewer than ten. V and J are TRBV7-2 and TRBJ1-1; TRBD1 might be the D (5 bases). The length of the CDR3 is 14 residues. With 3 bases removed from V and 0 bases from J, the gap between germline ends came to 8 bases. CDR1 and CDR2 from the germline V gene are SGHTA and FQGNSA. The CDR3 coding sequence is TGTGCCAGCAGCTTTTCAGGGATGAACACTGAAGCTTTCTTT. Amino acids: CASSFSGMNTEAFF.

The table lists this clonotype with many counts. This chain connects TRBV4-2 to TRBJ1-5; D is ambiguous. Germline V lookup: CDR1 LGHNA, CDR2 YNFKEQ. V lost 0 bases and J 2 bases, leaving 8 bases between the germline ends. The CDR3 covers 15 residues. Here the CDR3 DNA reads TGTGCCAGCAGCCAAGATACCTCGGGCAATCAGCCCCAGCATTTT. Protein product: CASSQDTSGNQPQHF.

This clonotype has at least ten counts. The chain is built from TRBV20-1 and TRBJ2-3, with 13 nucleotides matching TRBD2. The germline CDR1 and CDR2 sequences are DFQATT and SNEGSKA (reference sequence). Trimming cost V 5 bases and J 2 bases; bases outside gene matches: 10. The CDR3 totals 17 residues. CDR3 DNA: TGCAGTGCTCCTCTAATTGGACTAGCGGGGGACACAGATACGCAGTATTTT. Its protein is CSAPLIGLAGDTDTQYF.